This T cell receptor (beta chain) was sequenced for a study of cytomegalovirus exposure and HLA in healthy donors. A multiplex PCR was run with 60 Vbeta primers and 13 Jbeta primers. Clones were read by immunoSEQ multiplex PCR, and TCRdb kept only the in-frame ones, dropping some. Recorded here are under 65,000 clones; the top ten clones represent approximately 4%. Looked up from germline, CDR1 is MGHDK and CDR2 is SYGVNS. V lost 6 bases, J lost 5 bases, and 7 bases stayed unmatched. The CDR3 length is 15 residues. The sequencing sample was made of PBMCs. The V call is TRBV25-1, the J call TRBJ2-5, with 12 nucleotides matching TRBD2. The source of this sequence is a woman aged 18-29 years in good health and CMV-seronegative. The CDR3 spells CASRIGLAGRETQYF. The CDR3 nucleotides read TGTGCCAGCAGGATCGGACTAGCGGGGAGGGAGACCCAGTACTTC.